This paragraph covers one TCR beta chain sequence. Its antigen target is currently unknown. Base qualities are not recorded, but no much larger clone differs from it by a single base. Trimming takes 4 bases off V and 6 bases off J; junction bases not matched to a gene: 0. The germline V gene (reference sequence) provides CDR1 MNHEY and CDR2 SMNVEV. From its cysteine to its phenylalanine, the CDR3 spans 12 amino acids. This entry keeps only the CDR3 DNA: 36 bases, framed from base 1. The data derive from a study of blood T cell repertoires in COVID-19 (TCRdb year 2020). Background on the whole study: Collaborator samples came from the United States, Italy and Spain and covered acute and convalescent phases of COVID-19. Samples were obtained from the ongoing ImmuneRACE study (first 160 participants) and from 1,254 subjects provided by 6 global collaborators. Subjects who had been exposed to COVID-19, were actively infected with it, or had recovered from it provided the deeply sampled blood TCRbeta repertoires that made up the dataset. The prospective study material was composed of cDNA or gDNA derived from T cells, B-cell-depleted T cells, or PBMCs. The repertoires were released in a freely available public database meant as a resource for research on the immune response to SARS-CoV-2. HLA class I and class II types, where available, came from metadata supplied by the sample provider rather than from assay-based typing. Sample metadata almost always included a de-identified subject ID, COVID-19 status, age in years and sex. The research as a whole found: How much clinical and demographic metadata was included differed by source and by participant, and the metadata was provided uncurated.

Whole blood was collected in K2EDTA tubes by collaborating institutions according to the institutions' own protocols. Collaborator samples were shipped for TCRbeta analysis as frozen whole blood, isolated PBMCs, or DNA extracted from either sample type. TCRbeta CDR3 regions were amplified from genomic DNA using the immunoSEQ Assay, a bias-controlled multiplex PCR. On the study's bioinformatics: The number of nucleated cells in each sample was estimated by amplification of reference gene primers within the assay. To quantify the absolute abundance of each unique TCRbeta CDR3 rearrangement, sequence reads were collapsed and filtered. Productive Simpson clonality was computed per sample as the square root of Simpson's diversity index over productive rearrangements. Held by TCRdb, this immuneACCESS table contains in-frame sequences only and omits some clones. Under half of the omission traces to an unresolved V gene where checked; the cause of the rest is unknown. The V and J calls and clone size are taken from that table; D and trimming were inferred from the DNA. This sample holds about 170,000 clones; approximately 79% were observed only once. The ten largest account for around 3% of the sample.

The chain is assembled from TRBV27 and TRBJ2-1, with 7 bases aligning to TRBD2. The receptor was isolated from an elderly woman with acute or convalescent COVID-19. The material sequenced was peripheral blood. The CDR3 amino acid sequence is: CASSSSGNEQFF. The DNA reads TGTGCCAGCAGTTCTAGCGGCAATGAGCAGTTCTTC.